The 32 T cell receptor beta chains below were found in one sample sequenced in a study of T cell responses to AZD1222 COVID-19 vaccine. Data came from immunoSEQ multiplex PCR; TCRdb stores just in-frame clones and leaves some out. In the table there are 150,000 to 190,000 clones, 90% of which are singletons. The sequencing used peripheral blood, collected on day 0 of AZD1222 vaccination. Receptors originate from an adult in good health.

Concerning this clone itself: Germline and junction disagree at one end, which may indicate a read error. The chain couples TRBV30 to TRBJ1-4, with 9 bases lining up with TRBD1. CDR3 length equals 12 residues. Germline CDR1 GTSNPN, CDR2 SVGIG (reference sequence). DNA for the CDR3: TGCGGTACAGGGGGCCGTGATGAAAAACTGTTTTTT. Translated, it gives CGTGGRDEKLFF.

The V gene is TRBV19, the J gene TRBJ2-7; 12 positions agree with TRBD2. V shed 3 bases, J shed 0 bases, and the junction held 0 bases outside the gene matches. This CDR3 has 15 residues. Germline lookup yields CDR1 LNHDA and CDR2 SQIVND (reference sequence). The CDR3 reads CASSMTSGSSYEQYF. The CDR3 DNA reads TGTGCCAGTAGTATGACTAGCGGGAGCTCCTACGAGCAGTACTTC.

CDR3 sequence: CASSLDTGGPWNEQFF. DNA of the CDR3: TGTGCCAGCAGCTTAGATACGGGAGGGCCGTGGAATGAGCAGTTCTTC. V is TRBV7-9 and J is TRBJ2-1, with 8 bases identical to TRBD2. Germline loops: CDR1 SEHNR, CDR2 FQNEAQ (reference sequence). Trimming cost V 1 base and J 7 bases; bases outside gene matches: 9. CDR3 length: 16 amino acids.

This chain joins TRBV19 and TRBJ2-3; D not certain. CDR3 length: 12 residues. V dropped 4 bases and J dropped 1 base, with 3 bases sitting between them. From germline, CDR1 is LNHDA and CDR2 SQIVND (reference sequence). CDR3 nucleotides: TGTGCCAGTAGTACCCGCACAGATACGCAGTATTTT. Translated: CASSTRTDTQYF.

The chain joins TRBV4-3 to TRBJ2-7; 8 nucleotides line up with TRBD2. The trim removed 0 bases at V and 2 bases at J, leaving 9 bases unmatched. Germline CDR1 reads LGHNA; CDR2 reads YSLEER. The CDR3 sequence is 17 residues long. The CDR3 reads CASSQDARGSGTYEQYF. The CDR3 DNA reads as TGCGCCAGCAGCCAAGACGCTCGGGGTAGCGGGACCTACGAGCAGTACTTC.

The chain has TRBV7-2 and TRBJ2-1; TRBD2 matches 8 bases. The CDR3 is 16 amino acids. Losses at the gene ends were 1 base for V and 7 bases for J; bases not matched to a gene: 9. Germline assignment: CDR1 SGHTA and CDR2 FQGNSA. CDR3 amino acids: CASSLVGREGQNEQFF. In nucleotides, the CDR3 is TGTGCCAGCAGCTTAGTGGGACGGGAGGGCCAAAATGAGCAGTTCTTC.

CDR3 DNA: TGCGCCAGCAGCCAAGCGCGCCCGGGACAGACAAGCTCCTACGAGCAGTACTTC. This codes for CASSQARPGQTSSYEQYF. V gene TRBV4-1 combines with J gene TRBJ2-7, with TRBD1 identical over 7 bases. The CDR3 sequence is 18 residues long. Germline CDR1 reads MGHRA; CDR2 reads YSYEKL. V shed 1 base, J shed 0 bases, and the junction held 12 bases outside the gene matches.

This chain joins TRBV19 and TRBJ2-2, with D tentatively TRBD2 (5 bases). The CDR3 has 15 residues. Trimming removed 3 bases from V and 7 bases from J, with 15 bases in between. Germline V gives CDR1 LNHDA, CDR2 SQIVND (reference sequence). The CDR3 region is CASSIASLGGGELFF. The CDR3 DNA sequence: TGTGCCAGTAGTATTGCGTCACTTGGAGGCGGGGAGCTGTTTTTT.

This chain connects TRBV28 to TRBJ2-1, with D maybe TRBD1 (6 bases). The CDR3 is made up of 11 amino acids. The V gene's germline CDR1 is MDHEN and CDR2 SYDVKM. The germline V and J ends were trimmed by 8 bases and 10 bases, with 12 bases remaining between them. The CDR3, as DNA: TGTGCCAGCCAAATGAGGGGGGAGCAGTTCTTC. Translating gives CASQMRGEQFF.

This clone was picked up one time. This chain joins TRBV19 and TRBJ2-5; D ambiguous. V lost 10 bases and J lost 4, with 10 bases in between. This CDR3 comprises 11 residues. The germline V gene has CDR1 LNHDA and CDR2 SQIVND (reference sequence). CDR3 DNA sequence: TGTGCCACGGGCAGTAGAGAGACCCAGTACTTC. It translates to CATGSRETQYF.

This rearrangement joins TRBV5-6 to TRBJ1-5; a weak D match, TRBD1 (5 bases). CDR1 and CDR2 (germline): SGHDT, YYEEEE. This CDR3 has 15 residues. Trimming cost V 6 bases and J 1 base, with 14 bases left between them. The CDR3 DNA is TGTGCCAGCACCTCGGGGGGGAACAGCAATCAGCCCCAGCATTTT. This sequence encodes CASTSGGNSNQPQHF.

This rearrangement joins TRBV20-1 to TRBJ2-7, with unresolved D. V was trimmed by 8 bases and J by 6 bases, leaving 14 bases between them. The V gene's germline CDR1 is DFQATT and CDR2 SNEGSKA (reference sequence). The CDR3 covers 11 residues. CDR3 amino acids: CSRLSRVEQYF. The CDR3 DNA follows: TGCAGTCGCCTATCTCGCGTCGAGCAGTACTTC.

The chain links TRBV5-4 to TRBJ1-5, with D possibly matching TRBD1 (6 bases). Trimming removed 0 bases from V and 5 bases from J, with 9 bases in between. Per germline, CDR1 SGHNT and CDR2 YYREEE (reference sequence). The CDR3 runs 14 residues. Here the CDR3 DNA reads TGTGCCAGCAGCTTGGCAGGGGTCCATCAGCCCCAGCATTTT. As protein: CASSLAGVHQPQHF.

The V call is TRBV4-3, the J call TRBJ2-2; TRBD1 or TRBD2 may be the D gene (5 bases each). Trimming left V 0 bases short and J 7 bases short, with 15 bases between. Germline V CDR1 and CDR2: LGHNA, YSLEER. CDR3 length: 16 residues. The CDR3 sequence is CASSQDLRGAGGELFF. The CDR3, as DNA: TGCGCCAGCAGCCAAGATCTCCGAGGGGCTGGCGGGGAGCTGTTTTTT.

This rearrangement joins TRBV28 to TRBJ1-2, with D possibly matching TRBD1 (5 bases). Trimming took 7 bases from V and 0 from J, leaving 18 bases between them. The CDR3 is 16 residues long. CDR1 is MDHEN and CDR2 is SYDVKM in the germline V gene. The CDR3 region has the DNA TGTGCCAGCACCGACCCCCGGGTAGGGGCTAACTATGGCTACACCTTC. Its protein product is CASTDPRVGANYGYTF.

In this sample, this clone turned up once. The chain combines TRBV6-2 or TRBV6-3 with TRBJ2-2; D is uncertain. The ends were cut back, 2 bases at V and 8 bases at J, with 9 bases in the middle. The CDR3 extends over 13 amino acids. The germline CDR1 and CDR2 sequences are MNHEY and SVGEGT. CDR3 DNA sequence: TGTGCCAGCAGTTACAGTGTCGAGGGGGAGCTGTTTTTT. This codes for CASSYSVEGELFF.

The gene calls are TRBV19 and TRBJ2-1; either TRBD1 or TRBD2 may supply D (5 bases each). V shed 4 bases and J shed 4 bases, with 17 bases lying between them. The CDR3 runs to 16 residues. Per the germline V gene, CDR1 is LNHDA and CDR2 is SQIVND (reference sequence). The CDR3 protein is CASSTLGGYGYNEQFF. As DNA, the CDR3 is TGTGCCAGTAGTACCCTTGGGGGTTATGGATACAATGAGCAGTTCTTC.

This chain links TRBV5-1 with TRBJ1-1; D remains unclear. The CDR3 has 16 residues. Trimming cost V 4 bases and J 0 bases, with 16 bases left between them. Per germline, CDR1 SGHRS and CDR2 YFSETQ. The CDR3 region is CASSLSGLLMNTEAFF. In DNA, the CDR3 is TGCGCCAGCAGCCTAAGCGGACTACTCATGAACACTGAAGCTTTCTTT.

The chain links TRBV7-9 to TRBJ1-2; 9 bases line up with TRBD1. Germline CDR1 reads SEHNR; CDR2 reads FQNEAQ (reference sequence). Losses at the gene ends were 4 bases for V and 4 bases for J; bases not matched to a gene: 16. This CDR3 is 18 amino acids long. The chain's CDR3 is CASSSRNRQGEPLYGYTF. The CDR3 DNA is TGTGCCAGCAGCTCAAGAAATCGACAGGGGGAACCTCTCTATGGCTACACCTTC.

The gene calls are TRBV29-1 and TRBJ2-7, with TRBD1 identical over 11 bases. The CDR3 consists of 21 residues. The junction had 24 bases not matched to a gene; V was cut back by 4 bases and J by 1 base. Germline V CDR1 and CDR2: SQVTM, ANQGSEA. The CDR3, as DNA: TGCAGCGTTGTTTTCACCGACGCCCGCGGACAGGGGGCGATAAGTTCCTACGAGCAGTACTTC. It specifies CSVVFTDARGQGAISSYEQYF.

This sequence joins TRBV6-2 or TRBV6-3 and TRBJ1-1; unclear D gene. The germline CDR1 and CDR2 sequences are MNHEY and SVGEGT. This CDR3 region has 11 residues. Trimming pared 0 bases from V and 8 bases from J, leaving 4 bases between. In nucleotides, the CDR3 is TGTGCCAGCAGTTACTCTGTGGAAGCTTTCTTT. Residues: CASSYSVEAFF.

The chain carries TRBV7-6 and TRBJ2-1; weak D call: TRBD1 (5 bases). The CDR3 extends over 15 amino acids. Trimming pared 3 bases from V and 0 bases from J, leaving 9 bases between. Looked up from germline, CDR1 is SGHVS and CDR2 is FNYEAQ. The CDR3 sequence is CASSFGQGSYNEQFF. For the CDR3, the DNA is TGTGCCAGCAGCTTTGGGCAGGGCTCCTACAATGAGCAGTTCTTC.

The CDR3 reads CASSHAAGTATYEQYF. CDR3 coding DNA: TGTGCCAGCAGCCATGCGGCCGGGACAGCCACCTACGAGCAGTACTTC. This chain links TRBV3-1 (or the pseudogene TRBV3-2) with TRBJ2-7, with 7 positions matching TRBD1. The CDR3 runs 16 residues. Germline CDR1 and CDR2: LGHDT and YNNKEL (reference sequence). With V trimmed by 3 bases and J by 2 bases, 10 bases remained unmatched.

The V gene is TRBV6-5, the J gene TRBJ2-7, with D unresolved. The CDR3 is 15 amino acids. Trimming removed 2 bases from V and 4 bases from J, with 15 bases in between. Germline CDR1 and CDR2: MNHEY and SVGAGI. In DNA, the CDR3 is TGTGCCAGCAGTTACACGTTCCGGGCATCATACGAGCAGTACTTC. It is translated as CASSYTFRASYEQYF.

The chain combines TRBV7-6 with TRBJ2-7, with 10 nucleotides matching TRBD2. Germline V lookup: CDR1 SGHVS, CDR2 FNYEAQ. Germline trimming cut 4 bases from V and 3 bases from J; bases unmatched to any gene: 9. The CDR3 is 16 amino acids. The CDR3 loop reads CASSSDTSGKSYEQYF. DNA of the CDR3: TGTGCCAGCAGCTCCGATACTAGCGGGAAGAGCTACGAGCAGTACTTC. The variable domain in full, with the rest retrieved from reference TRBV7-6 and TRBJ2-7, is GAGVSQSPRYKVTKRGQDVALRCDPISGHVSLYWYRQALGQGPEFLTYFNYEAQQDKSGLPNDRFSAERPEGSISTLTIQRTEQRDSAMYRCASSSDTSGKSYEQYFGPGTRLTVT.

The chain links TRBV15 to TRBJ1-2; no reliable D call. Germline V gene data show CDR1 as LNHNV and CDR2 as YYDKDF (reference sequence). The V end lost 5 bases, the J end lost 0 bases, and 13 bases lay between the germline ends. This CDR3 is built from 15 residues. The CDR3 DNA follows: TGTGCCACCAGCCGGGTTACCACTGCTAACTATGGCTACACCTTC. Amino acid sequence: CATSRVTTANYGYTF.

This chain joins TRBV14 and TRBJ1-3, with unresolved D. There are 11 residues in the CDR3. The V gene's germline CDR1 is SGHDN and CDR2 FVKESK. The germline V and J ends were trimmed by 4 bases and 4 bases, with 2 bases remaining between them. The CDR3 loop reads CASSLGNTIYF. The CDR3 bases are TGTGCCAGCAGCCTAGGAAACACCATATATTTT.

The chain carries TRBV5-6 and TRBJ1-6; a weak D match, TRBD1 (6 bases). This CDR3 spans 15 amino acids. Germline lookup yields CDR1 SGHDT and CDR2 YYEEEE. Trimming stripped 1 base from V and 7 bases from J, with 12 bases between. CDR3 sequence reads: CASSLRGIRNSPLHF. For the CDR3, the DNA is TGTGCCAGCAGCTTGAGGGGGATTAGGAATTCACCCCTCCACTTT.

This sequence joins TRBV7-8 and TRBJ1-2; 10 bases match TRBD1. The CDR3 extends over 14 amino acids. V was clipped by 1 base and J by 8 bases; unmatched bases: 4. CDR1 is SGHVS and CDR2 is FQNEAQ in the germline V gene. In nucleotides, the CDR3 is TGTGCCAGCAGCTTAGTGGGACAGGGGAAGGGCTACACCTTC. It specifies CASSLVGQGKGYTF.

The rearrangement links TRBV14 to TRBJ2-1; the match to TRBD2 covers 11 bases. Losses at the gene ends were 0 bases for V and 6 bases for J; bases not matched to a gene: 16. CDR3 length: 20 residues. Germline CDR1 reads SGHDN; CDR2 reads FVKESK. As DNA, the CDR3 is TGTGCCAGCAGCCAAGATTGGGCTAGCGGGAGGACCTCCCCAATCAATGAGCAGTTCTTC. Protein: CASSQDWASGRTSPINEQFF.

This clone was picked up one time. The CDR3, as DNA: TGTGCCACCTCGGGACAGGTTTATGAAAAACTGTTTTTT. It is translated as CATSGQVYEKLFF. This sequence joins TRBV28 and TRBJ1-4, with 8 positions matching TRBD1. Unmatched junction bases numbered 7, after V lost 10 bases and J lost 6 bases. The CDR3 consists of 13 residues. Per the germline V gene, CDR1 is MDHEN and CDR2 is SYDVKM.

The rearrangement joins TRBV18 to TRBJ2-5; D possibly corresponds to TRBD1 (6 bases). V was clipped by 0 bases and J by 4 bases, with 9 bases between them. The V gene's germline CDR1 is KGHSH and CDR2 LQKENI. This CDR3 has 14 amino acids. CDR3 amino acids: CASSPPQGRETQYF. For the CDR3, the DNA is TGTGCCAGCTCACCACCCCAGGGGAGAGAGACCCAGTACTTC. Full variable domain (remainder filled in from reference TRBV18 and TRBJ2-5): NAGVMQNPRHLVRRRGQEARLRCSPMKGHSHVYWYRQLPEEGLKFMVYLQKENIIDESGMPKERFSAEFPKEGPSILRIQQVVRGDSAAYFCASSPPQGRETQYFGPGTRLLVL.